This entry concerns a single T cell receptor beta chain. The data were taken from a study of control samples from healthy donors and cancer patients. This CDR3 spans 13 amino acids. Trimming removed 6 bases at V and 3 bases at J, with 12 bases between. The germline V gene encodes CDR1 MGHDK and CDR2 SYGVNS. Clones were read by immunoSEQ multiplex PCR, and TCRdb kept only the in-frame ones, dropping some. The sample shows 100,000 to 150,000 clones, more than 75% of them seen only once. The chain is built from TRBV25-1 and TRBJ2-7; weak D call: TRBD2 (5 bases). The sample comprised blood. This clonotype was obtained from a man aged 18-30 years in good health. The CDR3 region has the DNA TGTGCCAGCAGCCCCCCGGGGAACTACGAGCAGTACTTC. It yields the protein CASSPPGNYEQYF.